A selection of T cell receptor beta chains follows, all from one sample in a study of T cell responses to AZD1222 COVID-19 vaccine. Assay: immunoSEQ multiplex PCR; the TCRdb copy retains only in-frame clones and omits some. Of around 140,000 clones in the sample, approximately 92% are singletons; the top ten hold 1.6%. This specimen was peripheral blood, taken on day 0 of AZD1222 vaccination. All receptors derive from an adult in good health. Both conserved end residues are part of each CDR3.

v_gene	j_gene	CDR3aa
TRBV28	TRBJ1-5	CASSFPGTRNQPQHF
TRBV5-1	TRBJ2-7	CASSLDRQGAYEQYF
TRBV27	TRBJ1-3	CASSPDRGGRNTIYF
TRBV27	TRBJ2-2	CASSFQQNTGELFF
TRBV27	TRBJ1-6	CASSPGDRSNSPLHF
TRBV23-1	TRBJ2-2	CASSREVIFNTGELFF
TRBV5-1	TRBJ2-1	CASSLLTSGVVNEQFF
TRBV28	TRBJ2-3	CASSLASLDTQYF
TRBV7-8	TRBJ2-3	CASSLDDSGATTDTQYF
TRBV27	TRBJ1-2	CASSLDWDTLNYGYTF
TRBV7-9	TRBJ2-7	CASSLDYRAYEQYF
TRBV7-9	TRBJ2-1	CASRNRDLGEQFF
TRBV4-2	TRBJ2-3	CASSQDGLDGASGYTDTQYF
TRBV5-1	TRBJ1-1	CASSFGSKNTEAFF
TRBV11-2	TRBJ2-5	CASSLRTWSPSGETQYF
TRBV14	TRBJ2-7	CASSPPGRGLNEQYF
TRBV10-3	TRBJ1-2	CAISQVEGYGYTF
TRBV11-2	TRBJ2-7	CASSSRPTGLSSYEQYF
TRBV5-6	TRBJ1-2	CASSLARGIYGYTF
TRBV5-5	TRBJ1-2	CASSRGMGQPNYGYTF
TRBV6-5	TRBJ2-7	CASRLLLQGSYEQYF
TRBV7-9	TRBJ2-5	CASSLGELGGETQYF
TRBV6-2/TRBV6-3	TRBJ2-3	CASSYSWGARTDTQYF
TRBV30	TRBJ1-1	CAWSHPPSQRWAFF
TRBV3-1/TRBV3-2	TRBJ1-1	CASSQDFRVAEAFF
TRBV9	TRBJ2-6	CASSVVTQGGIWGANVLTF
TRBV18	TRBJ1-2	CASSLSGTQFPYGYTF
TRBV4-2	TRBJ2-1	CASSQDLPSGRGDEQFF
TRBV6-2/TRBV6-3	TRBJ1-4	CASSYSTRRGGPNEKLFF
TRBV4-1	TRBJ2-7	CASSLARGFEQYF
TRBV5-4	TRBJ2-2	CASSLGLGGGPNTGELFF
TRBV5-4	TRBJ1-1	CASSLEGRGNTEAFF
TRBV6-5	TRBJ1-5	CASSYSKNQPQHF
TRBV15	TRBJ1-2	CATSAERATGMRGYTF
TRBV7-9	TRBJ1-2	CASTNTQTSPGGYGYTF
TRBV5-6	TRBJ1-6	CASSLGATGNSPLHF
TRBV28	TRBJ2-1	CASSLGLAGTNEQFF